This T cell receptor beta chain originates from a study of shared clonotypes between healthy human individuals. Across the study: Each donor contributed plates that comprised three CD4 naive, three CD4 memory, two CD8 naive and one CD8 memory.

Naive CD8 cells, CD45RO-negative and positively selected for CCR7, excluded terminally differentiated effector memory CD45RA+ cells. Overall study results and limits: Researchers found naive subsets generally carried larger estimated richness than memory subsets. Deeper or shallower sequencing was expected to change how clonotypes are shared among donors.

On this clone itself: What it binds is unknown.

Repertoires were generated with immunoSEQ multiplex PCR, while TCRdb's copy carries only in-frame clones and drops some. The sample has 1.5 million to 2.5 million clones, about 95% seen once; the top ten hold around 1%. The clonotype was recovered from a man aged 18 to 35 in good health. Material for sequencing was naive CD8+ T cells sorted from blood.

This CDR3 is CASSFWTTSDEQFF. The CDR3 DNA follows: TGTGCCAGCAGCTTCTGGACTACCTCGGATGAGCAGTTCTTC. The V call is TRBV7-9, the J call TRBJ2-1; D is possibly TRBD2 (6 bases). This CDR3 comprises 14 residues. Germline V gives CDR1 SEHNR, CDR2 FQNEAQ (reference sequence). Trimming took 3 bases from V and 8 from J, leaving 14 bases between them.